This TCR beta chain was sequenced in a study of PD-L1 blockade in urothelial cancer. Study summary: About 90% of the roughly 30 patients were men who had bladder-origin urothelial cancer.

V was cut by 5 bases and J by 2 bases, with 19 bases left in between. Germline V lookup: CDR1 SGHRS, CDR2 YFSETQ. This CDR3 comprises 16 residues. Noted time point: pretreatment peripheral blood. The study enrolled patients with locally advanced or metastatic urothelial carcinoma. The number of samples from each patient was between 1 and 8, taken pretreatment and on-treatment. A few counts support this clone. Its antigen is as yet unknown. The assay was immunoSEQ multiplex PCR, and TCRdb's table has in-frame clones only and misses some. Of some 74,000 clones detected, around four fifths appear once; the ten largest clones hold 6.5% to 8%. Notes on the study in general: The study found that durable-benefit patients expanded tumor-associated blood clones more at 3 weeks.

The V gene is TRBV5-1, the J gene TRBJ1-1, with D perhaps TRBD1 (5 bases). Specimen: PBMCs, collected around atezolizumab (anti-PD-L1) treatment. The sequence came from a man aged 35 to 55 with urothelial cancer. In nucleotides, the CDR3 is TGCGCCAGCAGGGGGGTGGGTGCGGGGCTCAACACTGAAGCTTTCTTT. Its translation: CASRGVGAGLNTEAFF. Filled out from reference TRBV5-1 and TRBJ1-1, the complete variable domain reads KAGVTQTPRYLIKTRGQQVTLSCSPISGHRSVSWYQQTPGQGLQFLFEYFSETQRNKGNFPGRFSGRQFSNSRSEMNVSTLELGDSALYLCASRGVGAGLNTEAFFGQGTRLTVV.